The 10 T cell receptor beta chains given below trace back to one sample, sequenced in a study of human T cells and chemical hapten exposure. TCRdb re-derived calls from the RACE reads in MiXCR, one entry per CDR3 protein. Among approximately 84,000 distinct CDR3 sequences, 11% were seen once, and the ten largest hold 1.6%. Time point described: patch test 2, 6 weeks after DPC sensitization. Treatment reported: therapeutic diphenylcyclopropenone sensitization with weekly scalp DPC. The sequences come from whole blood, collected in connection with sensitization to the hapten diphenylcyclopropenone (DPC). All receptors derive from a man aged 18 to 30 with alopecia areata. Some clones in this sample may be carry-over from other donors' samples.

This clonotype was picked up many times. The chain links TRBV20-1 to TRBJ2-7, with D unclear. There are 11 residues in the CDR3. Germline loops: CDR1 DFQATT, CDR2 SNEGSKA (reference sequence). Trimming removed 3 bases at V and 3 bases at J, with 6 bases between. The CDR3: CSARDNYEQYF. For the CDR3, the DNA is TGCAGTGCTAGGGATAACTACGAGCAGTACTTC.

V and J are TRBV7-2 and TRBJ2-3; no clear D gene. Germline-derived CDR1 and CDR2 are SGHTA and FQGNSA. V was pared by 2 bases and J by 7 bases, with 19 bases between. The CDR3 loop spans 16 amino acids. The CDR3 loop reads CASSLKPAGGLHTQYF. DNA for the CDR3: TGTGCCAGCAGCTTAAAGCCGGCTGGTGGGTTACATACGCAGTATTTT.

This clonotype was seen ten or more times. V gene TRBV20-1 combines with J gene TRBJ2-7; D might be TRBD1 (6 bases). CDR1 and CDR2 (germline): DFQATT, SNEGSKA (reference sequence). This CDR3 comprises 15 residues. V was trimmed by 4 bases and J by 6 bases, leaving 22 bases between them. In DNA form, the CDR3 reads TGCAGTGCTACCCAATATACAGGGAGCCAGATCGAGCAGTACTTC. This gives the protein CSATQYTGSQIEQYF.

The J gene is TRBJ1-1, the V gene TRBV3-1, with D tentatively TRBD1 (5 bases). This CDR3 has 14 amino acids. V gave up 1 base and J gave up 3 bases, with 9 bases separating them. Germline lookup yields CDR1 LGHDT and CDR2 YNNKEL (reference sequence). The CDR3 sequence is CASSQVRGDTEAFF. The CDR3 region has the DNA TGTGCCAGCAGCCAAGTTCGAGGGGACACTGAAGCTTTCTTT. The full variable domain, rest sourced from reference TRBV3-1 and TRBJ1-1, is DTAVSQTPKYLVTQMGNDKSIKCEQNLGHDTMYWYKQDSKKFLKIMFSYNNKELIINETVPNRFSPKSPDKAHLNLHINSLELGDSAVYFCASSQVRGDTEAFFGQGTRLTVV.

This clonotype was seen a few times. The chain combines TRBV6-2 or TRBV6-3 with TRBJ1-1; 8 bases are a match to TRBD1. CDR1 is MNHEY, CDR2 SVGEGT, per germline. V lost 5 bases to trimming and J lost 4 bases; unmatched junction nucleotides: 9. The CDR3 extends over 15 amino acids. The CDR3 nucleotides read TGTGCCAGCAGTGACAGCAGGGGGCGCGTCACTGAAGCTTTCTTT. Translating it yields CASSDSRGRVTEAFF.

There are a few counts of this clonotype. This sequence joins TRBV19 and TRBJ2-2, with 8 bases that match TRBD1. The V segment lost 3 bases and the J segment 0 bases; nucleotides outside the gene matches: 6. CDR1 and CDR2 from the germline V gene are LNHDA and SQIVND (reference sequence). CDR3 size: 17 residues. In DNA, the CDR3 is TGTGCCAGTAGTATTCGACAGGGGAGTGCGAACACCGGGGAGCTGTTTTTT. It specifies CASSIRQGSANTGELFF.

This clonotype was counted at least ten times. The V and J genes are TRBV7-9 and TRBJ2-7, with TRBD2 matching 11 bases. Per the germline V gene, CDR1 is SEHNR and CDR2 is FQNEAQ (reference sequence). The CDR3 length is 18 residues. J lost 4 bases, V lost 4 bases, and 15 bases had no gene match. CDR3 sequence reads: CASSWTGTSGASIYEQYV. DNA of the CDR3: TGTGCCAGCAGCTGGACCGGGACTAGCGGAGCCTCTATTTACGAGCAGTACGTC.

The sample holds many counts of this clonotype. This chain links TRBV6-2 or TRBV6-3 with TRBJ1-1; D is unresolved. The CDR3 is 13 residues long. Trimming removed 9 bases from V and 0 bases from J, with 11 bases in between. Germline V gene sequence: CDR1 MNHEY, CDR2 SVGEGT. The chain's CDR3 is CASCLIVNTEAFF. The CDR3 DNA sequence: TGTGCCAGTTGCCTGATAGTGAACACTGAAGCTTTCTTT.

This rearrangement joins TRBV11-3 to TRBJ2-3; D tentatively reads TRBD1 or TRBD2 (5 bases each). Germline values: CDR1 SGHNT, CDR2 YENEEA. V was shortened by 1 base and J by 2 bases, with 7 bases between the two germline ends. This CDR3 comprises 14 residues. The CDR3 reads CASSLGDLTDTQYF. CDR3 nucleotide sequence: TGTGCCAGCAGCTTAGGGGACCTCACAGATACGCAGTATTTT.

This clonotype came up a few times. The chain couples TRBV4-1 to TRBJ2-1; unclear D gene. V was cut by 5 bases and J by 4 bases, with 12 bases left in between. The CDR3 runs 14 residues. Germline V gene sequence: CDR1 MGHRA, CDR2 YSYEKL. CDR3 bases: TGCGCCAGCAGCACCCTGAGGCAATACAATGAGCAGTTCTTC. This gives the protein CASSTLRQYNEQFF.